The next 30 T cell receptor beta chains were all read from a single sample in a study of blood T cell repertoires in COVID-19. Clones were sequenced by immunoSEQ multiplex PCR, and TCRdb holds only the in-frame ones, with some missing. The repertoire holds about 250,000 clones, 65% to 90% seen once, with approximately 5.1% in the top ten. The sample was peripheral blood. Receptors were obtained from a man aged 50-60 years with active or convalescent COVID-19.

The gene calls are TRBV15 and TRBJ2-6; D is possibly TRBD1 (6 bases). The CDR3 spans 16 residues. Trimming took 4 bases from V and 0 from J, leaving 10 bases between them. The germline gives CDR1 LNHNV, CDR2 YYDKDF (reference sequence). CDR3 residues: CATSTSRGSGANVLTF. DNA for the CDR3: TGTGCCACCAGCACTTCCAGGGGCTCTGGGGCCAACGTCCTGACTTTC.

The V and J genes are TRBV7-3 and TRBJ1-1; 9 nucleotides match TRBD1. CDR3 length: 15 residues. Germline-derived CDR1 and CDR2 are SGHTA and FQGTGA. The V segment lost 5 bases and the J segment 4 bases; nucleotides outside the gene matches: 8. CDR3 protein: CASSLTGGSSTEAFF. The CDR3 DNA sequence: TGTGCCAGCAGCCTTACAGGGGGCTCGAGCACTGAAGCTTTCTTT.

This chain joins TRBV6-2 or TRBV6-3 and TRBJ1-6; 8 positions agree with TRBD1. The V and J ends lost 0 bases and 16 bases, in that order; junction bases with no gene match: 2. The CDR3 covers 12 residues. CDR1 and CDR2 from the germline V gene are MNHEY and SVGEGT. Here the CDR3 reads CASSYSHRGLHF. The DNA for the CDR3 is TGTGCCAGCAGTTACTCCCACAGGGGGCTCCACTTT.

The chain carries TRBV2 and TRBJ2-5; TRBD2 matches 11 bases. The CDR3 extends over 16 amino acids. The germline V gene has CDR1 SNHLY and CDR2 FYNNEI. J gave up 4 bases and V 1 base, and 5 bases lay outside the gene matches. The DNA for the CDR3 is TGTGCCAGCAGTGAAGTTCGCGGACTAGCGGGAGAGACCCAGTACTTC. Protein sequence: CASSEVRGLAGETQYF.

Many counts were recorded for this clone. Here the CDR3 DNA reads TGTGCCAGCAGCCCCACCGGACAGATAGGTAATGAAAAACTGTTTTTT. It specifies CASSPTGQIGNEKLFF. The chain carries TRBV9 and TRBJ1-4, with a possible D match to TRBD1 (6 bases). There are 16 residues in the CDR3. Germline CDR1 reads SGDLS; CDR2 reads YYNGEE. Trimming cost V 4 bases and J 4 bases, with 17 bases left between them.

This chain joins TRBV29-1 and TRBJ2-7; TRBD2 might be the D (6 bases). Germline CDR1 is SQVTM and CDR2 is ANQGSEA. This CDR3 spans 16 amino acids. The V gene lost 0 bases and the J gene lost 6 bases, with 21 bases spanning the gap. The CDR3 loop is CSVEEGTGGGVGEQYF. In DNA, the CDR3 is TGCAGCGTTGAAGAAGGGACGGGTGGAGGGGTAGGCGAGCAGTACTTC.

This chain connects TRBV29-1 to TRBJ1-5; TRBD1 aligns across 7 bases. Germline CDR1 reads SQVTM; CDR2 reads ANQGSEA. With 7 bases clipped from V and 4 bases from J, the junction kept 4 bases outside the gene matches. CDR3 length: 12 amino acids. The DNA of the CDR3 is TGCAGCGCGGGACAGACAAATCAGCCCCAGCATTTT. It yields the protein CSAGQTNQPQHF. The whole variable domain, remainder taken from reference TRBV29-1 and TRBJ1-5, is SAVISQKPSRDICQRGTSLTIQCQVDSQVTMMFWYRQQPGQSLTLIATANQGSEATYESGFVIDKFPISRPNLTFSTLTVSNMSPEDSSIYLCSAGQTNQPQHFGDGTRLSIL.

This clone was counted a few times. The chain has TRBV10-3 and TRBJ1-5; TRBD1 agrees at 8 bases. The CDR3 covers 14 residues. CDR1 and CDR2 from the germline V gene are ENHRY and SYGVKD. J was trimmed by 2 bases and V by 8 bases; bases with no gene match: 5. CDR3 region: CAIGQGRGNQPQHF. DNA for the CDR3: TGTGCCATCGGACAGGGTCGGGGCAATCAGCCCCAGCATTTT.

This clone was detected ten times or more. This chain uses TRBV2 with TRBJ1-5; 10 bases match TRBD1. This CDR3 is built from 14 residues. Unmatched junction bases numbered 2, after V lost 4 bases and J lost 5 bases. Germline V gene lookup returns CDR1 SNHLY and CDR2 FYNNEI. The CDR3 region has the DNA TGTGCCAGCAGTGCGGACAGGGGGGATCAGCCCCAGCATTTT. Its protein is CASSADRGDQPQHF.

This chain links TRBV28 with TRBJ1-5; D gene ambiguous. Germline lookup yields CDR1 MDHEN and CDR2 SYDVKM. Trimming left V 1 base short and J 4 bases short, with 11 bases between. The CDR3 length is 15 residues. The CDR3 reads CASSLSNHLNQPQHF. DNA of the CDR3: TGTGCCAGCAGTTTATCCAACCACTTAAATCAGCCCCAGCATTTT. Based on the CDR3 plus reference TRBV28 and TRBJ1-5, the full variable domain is DVKVTQSSRYLVKRTGEKVFLECVQDMDHENMFWYRQDPGLGLRLIYFSYDVKMKEKGDIPEGYSVSREKKERFSLILESASTNQTSMYLCASSLSNHLNQPQHFGDGTRLSIL.

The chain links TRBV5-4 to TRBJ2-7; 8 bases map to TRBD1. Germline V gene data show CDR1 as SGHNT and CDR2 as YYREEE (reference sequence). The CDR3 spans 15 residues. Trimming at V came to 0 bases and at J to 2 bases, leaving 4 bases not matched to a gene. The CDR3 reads CASSLGGTGTYEQYF. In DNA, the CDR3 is TGTGCCAGCAGCTTGGGGGGGACAGGAACCTACGAGCAGTACTTC.

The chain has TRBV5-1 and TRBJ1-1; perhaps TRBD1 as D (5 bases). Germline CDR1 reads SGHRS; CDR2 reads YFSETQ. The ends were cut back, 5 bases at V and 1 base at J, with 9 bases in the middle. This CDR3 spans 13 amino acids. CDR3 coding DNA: TGCGCCAGCAGGGGCAGGGCGAACACTGAAGCTTTCTTT. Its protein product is CASRGRANTEAFF.

The CDR3 loop is CASSRAGTTNSPLHF. The CDR3 DNA sequence: TGTGCCAGCTCACGCGCCGGGACTACAAATTCACCCCTCCACTTT. The chain has TRBV18 and TRBJ1-6, with TRBD1 as a possible D gene (5 bases). Germline V gene data show CDR1 as KGHSH and CDR2 as LQKENI. Between the trimmed V and J ends, which lost 4 bases and 7 bases, there was a span of 14 bases. The CDR3 is made up of 15 amino acids. The full variable domain, rest sourced from reference TRBV18 and TRBJ1-6, is NAGVMQNPRHLVRRRGQEARLRCSPMKGHSHVYWYRQLPEEGLKFMVYLQKENIIDESGMPKERFSAEFPKEGPSILRIQQVVRGDSAAYFCASSRAGTTNSPLHFGNGTRLTVT.

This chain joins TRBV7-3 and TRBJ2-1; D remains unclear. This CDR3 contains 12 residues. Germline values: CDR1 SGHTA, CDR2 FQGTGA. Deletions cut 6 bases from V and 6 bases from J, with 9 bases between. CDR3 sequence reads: CASSQTTNEQFF. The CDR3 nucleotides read TGTGCCAGCAGTCAGACAACCAATGAGCAGTTCTTC.

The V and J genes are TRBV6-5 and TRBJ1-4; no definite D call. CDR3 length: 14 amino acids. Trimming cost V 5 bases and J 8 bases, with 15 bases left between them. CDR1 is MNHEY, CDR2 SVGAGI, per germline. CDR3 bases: TGTGCCAGCAGTCCCCAGGCCCCGTGGGAAAAACTGTTTTTT. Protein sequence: CASSPQAPWEKLFF.

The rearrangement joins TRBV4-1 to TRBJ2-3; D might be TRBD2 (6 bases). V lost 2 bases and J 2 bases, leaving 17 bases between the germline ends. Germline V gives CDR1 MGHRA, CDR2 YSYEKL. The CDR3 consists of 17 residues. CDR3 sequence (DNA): TGCGCCAGCAGCCAACCCGGGACTTCTAGGCACACAGATACGCAGTATTTT. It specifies CASSQPGTSRHTDTQYF.

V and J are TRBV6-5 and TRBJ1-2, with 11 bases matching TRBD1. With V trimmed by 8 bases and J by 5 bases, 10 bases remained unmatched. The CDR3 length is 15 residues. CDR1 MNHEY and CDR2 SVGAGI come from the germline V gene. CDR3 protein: CASDPGTGGGYGYTF. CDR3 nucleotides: TGTGCCAGCGACCCCGGGACAGGGGGAGGTTATGGCTACACCTTC.

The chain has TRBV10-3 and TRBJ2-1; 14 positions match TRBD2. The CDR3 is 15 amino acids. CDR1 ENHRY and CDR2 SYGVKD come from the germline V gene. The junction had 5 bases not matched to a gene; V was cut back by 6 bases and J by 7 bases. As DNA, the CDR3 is TGTGCCATCAGGCCCGGGACTAGCGGGAGTAATGAGCAGTTCTTC. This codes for CAIRPGTSGSNEQFF.

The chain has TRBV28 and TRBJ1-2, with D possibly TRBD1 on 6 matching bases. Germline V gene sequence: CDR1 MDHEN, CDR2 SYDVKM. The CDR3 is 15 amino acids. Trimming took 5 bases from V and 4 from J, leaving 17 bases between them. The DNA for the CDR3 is TGTGCCAGCAGTCTGCCAAACAGGGCAGTCTATGGCTACACCTTC. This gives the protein CASSLPNRAVYGYTF.

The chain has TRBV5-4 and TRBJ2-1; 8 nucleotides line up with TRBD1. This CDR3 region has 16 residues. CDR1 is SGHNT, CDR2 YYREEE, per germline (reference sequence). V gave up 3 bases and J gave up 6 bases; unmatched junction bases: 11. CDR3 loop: CASSSRDRSGSNEQFF. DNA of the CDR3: TGTGCCAGCAGCTCCCGGGACAGGTCAGGTAGCAATGAGCAGTTCTTC.

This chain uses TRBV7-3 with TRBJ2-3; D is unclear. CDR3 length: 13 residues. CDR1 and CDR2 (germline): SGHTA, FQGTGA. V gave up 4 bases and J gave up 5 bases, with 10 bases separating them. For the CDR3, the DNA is TGTGCCAGCAGCTCAATTGGTAGAGATACGCAGTATTTT. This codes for CASSSIGRDTQYF.

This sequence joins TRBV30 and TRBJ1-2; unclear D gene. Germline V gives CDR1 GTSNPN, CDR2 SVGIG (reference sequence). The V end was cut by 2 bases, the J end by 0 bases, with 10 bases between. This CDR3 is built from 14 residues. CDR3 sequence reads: CAWSFEKANYGYTF. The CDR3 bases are TGTGCCTGGAGTTTTGAGAAAGCTAACTATGGCTACACCTTC.

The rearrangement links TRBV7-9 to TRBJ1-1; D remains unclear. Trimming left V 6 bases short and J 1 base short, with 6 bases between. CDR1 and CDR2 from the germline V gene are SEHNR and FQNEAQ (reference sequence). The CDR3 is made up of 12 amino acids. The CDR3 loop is CASSQANTEAFF. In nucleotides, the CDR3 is TGTGCCAGCAGTCAAGCGAACACTGAAGCTTTCTTT.

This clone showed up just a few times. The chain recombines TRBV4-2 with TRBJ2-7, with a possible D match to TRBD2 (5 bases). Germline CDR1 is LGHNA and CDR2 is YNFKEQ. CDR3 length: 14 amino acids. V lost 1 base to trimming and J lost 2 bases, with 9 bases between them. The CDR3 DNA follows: TGTGCCAGCAGCCAAGGACTAATAACCTACGAGCAGTACTTC. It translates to CASSQGLITYEQYF.

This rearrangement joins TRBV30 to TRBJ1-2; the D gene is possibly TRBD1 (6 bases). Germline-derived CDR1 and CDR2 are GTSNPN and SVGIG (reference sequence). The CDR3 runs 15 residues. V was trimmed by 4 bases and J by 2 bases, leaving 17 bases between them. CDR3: CAWKEGQFSNYGYTF. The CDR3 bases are TGTGCCTGGAAGGAAGGACAGTTTTCGAACTATGGCTACACCTTC.

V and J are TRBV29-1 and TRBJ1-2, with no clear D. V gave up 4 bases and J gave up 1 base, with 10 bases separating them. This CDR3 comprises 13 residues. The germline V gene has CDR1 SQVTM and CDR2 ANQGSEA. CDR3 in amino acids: CSVARGGNYGYTF. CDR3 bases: TGCAGCGTTGCCCGGGGAGGTAACTATGGCTACACCTTC.

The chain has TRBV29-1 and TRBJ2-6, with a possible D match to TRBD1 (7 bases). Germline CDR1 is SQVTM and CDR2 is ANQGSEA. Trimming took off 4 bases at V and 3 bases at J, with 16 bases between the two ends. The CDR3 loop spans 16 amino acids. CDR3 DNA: TGCAGCGTTGCCCCGGCAGGGGGAGGTGGGGCCAACGTCCTGACTTTC. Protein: CSVAPAGGGGANVLTF.

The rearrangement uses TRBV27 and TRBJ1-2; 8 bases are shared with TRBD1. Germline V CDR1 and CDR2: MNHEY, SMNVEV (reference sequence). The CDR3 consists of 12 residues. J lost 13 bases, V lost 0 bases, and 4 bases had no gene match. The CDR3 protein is CASSLSRGPATF. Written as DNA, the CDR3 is TGTGCCAGCAGTTTATCCAGGGGGCCAGCCACCTTC.

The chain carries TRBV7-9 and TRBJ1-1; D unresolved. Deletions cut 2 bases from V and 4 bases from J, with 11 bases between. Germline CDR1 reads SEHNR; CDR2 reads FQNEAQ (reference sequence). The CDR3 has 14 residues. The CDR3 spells CASSLSASGTEAFF. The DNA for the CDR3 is TGTGCCAGCAGCTTATCGGCATCGGGCACTGAAGCTTTCTTT.

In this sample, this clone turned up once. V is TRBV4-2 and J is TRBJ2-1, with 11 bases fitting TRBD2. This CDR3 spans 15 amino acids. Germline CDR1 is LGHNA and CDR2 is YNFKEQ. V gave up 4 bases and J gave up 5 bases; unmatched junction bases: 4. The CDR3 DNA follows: TGTGCCAGCAGCCTAGGACTAGCGGGCAACAATGAGCAGTTCTTC. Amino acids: CASSLGLAGNNEQFF.